The rows below give T cell receptor beta chains drawn from one sample of a study of neurological immune-mediated disorders. TCRdb re-derived calls from the 5' RACE reads in MiXCR, one entry per CDR3 protein. This sample has some 80,000 distinct CDR3 sequences; 3.5% to 5.5% occur once, and the top ten carry 5% to 6%. Sequencing was carried out using PBMCs. The receptors were gathered from a woman aged 60-70 years with multiple sclerosis. The CDR3 runs from the conserved cysteine through the conserved F or W. The D gene is left open where the match is weak. Size is stated for part of the rows, as once, few or many counts, or as a class when the clone is expanded.

v_gene: TRBV6-6
d_gene: -
j_gene: TRBJ2-5
abundance: many
CDR3nt: TGTGCCAGCAGTTACTCGATAGGGGCCGCCCAGGAGACCCAGTACTTC
CDR3aa: CASSYSIGAAQETQYF

v_gene: TRBV5-1
d_gene: TRBD1
j_gene: TRBJ2-7
abundance: many
CDR3nt: TGCGCCAGCAGCACCAGGGGGAGCTCCTACGAGCAGTACTTC
CDR3aa: CASSTRGSSYEQYF

v_gene: TRBV5-1
d_gene: -
j_gene: TRBJ2-1
abundance: many
CDR3nt: TGCGCCAGCAGCTTGGCCCTAGGCGGTGAGCAGTTCTTC
CDR3aa: CASSLALGGEQFF

v_gene: TRBV7-6
d_gene: TRBD2
j_gene: TRBJ2-2
abundance: many
CDR3nt: TGTGCCAGCAGCCCCAACCTGCGCGGGAGCACCGGGGAGCTGTTTTTT
CDR3aa: CASSPNLRGSTGELFF

v_gene: TRBV5-1
d_gene: -
j_gene: TRBJ2-5
abundance: many
CDR3nt: TGCGCCAGCAGCTTGGCCAGGGAGACCCAGTACTTC
CDR3aa: CASSLARETQYF

v_gene: TRBV18
d_gene: -
j_gene: TRBJ2-5
abundance: -
CDR3nt: TGTGCCAGCTCACCAGTTAACCGGGAGACCCAGTACTTC
CDR3aa: CASSPVNRETQYF

v_gene: TRBV11-3
d_gene: -
j_gene: TRBJ2-2
abundance: many
CDR3nt: TGTGCCAGCAGCCTCCGGGATCCCGGGGAGCTGTTTTTT
CDR3aa: CASSLRDPGELFF

v_gene: TRBV5-1
d_gene: -
j_gene: TRBJ1-1
abundance: many
CDR3nt: TGCGCCAGCAGTTGGGCTGAGATGAACACTGAAGCTTTCTTT
CDR3aa: CASSWAEMNTEAFF

v_gene: TRBV7-8
d_gene: TRBD1
j_gene: TRBJ1-1
abundance: many
CDR3nt: TGTGCCAGCAGAGAAAACAGGGGCTTGAACACTGAAGCTTTCTTT
CDR3aa: CASRENRGLNTEAFF

v_gene: TRBV7-2
d_gene: -
j_gene: TRBJ1-1
abundance: many
CDR3nt: TGTGCCAGCAGCTTAGATTCGGGGGTAATGAACACTGAAGCTTTCTTT
CDR3aa: CASSLDSGVMNTEAFF

v_gene: TRBV3-1
d_gene: -
j_gene: TRBJ2-7
abundance: many
CDR3nt: TGTGCCAGCAGCCAAGCGCTGGGGGGTCCCTACGAGCAGTACTTC
CDR3aa: CASSQALGGPYEQYF

v_gene: TRBV5-1
d_gene: TRBD1
j_gene: TRBJ2-7
abundance: many
CDR3nt: TGCGCCAGCAGCTTGTCCGGGACAGGGTTCTACGAGCAGTACTTC
CDR3aa: CASSLSGTGFYEQYF

v_gene: TRBV29-1
d_gene: -
j_gene: TRBJ1-2
abundance: many
CDR3nt: TGTGCTCTGGGCTCCAGGACCTATGGCTACACCTTC
CDR3aa: CALGSRTYGYTF

v_gene: TRBV12-3/TRBV12-4
d_gene: -
j_gene: TRBJ1-1
abundance: many
CDR3nt: TGTGCCAGCAGTCTGGGACCGGGACGGCTGAACACTGAAGCTTTCTTT
CDR3aa: CASSLGPGRLNTEAFF

v_gene: TRBV5-1
d_gene: TRBD2
j_gene: TRBJ2-5
abundance: many
CDR3nt: TGCGCCAGCAGCGGAAGAAGCGGGGGGAATCTAGAGACCCAGTACTTC
CDR3aa: CASSGRSGGNLETQYF

v_gene: TRBV5-1
d_gene: -
j_gene: TRBJ2-5
abundance: many
CDR3nt: TGCGCCAGCAGCTTGGGGACATTTTCACAAGAGACCCAGTACTTC
CDR3aa: CASSLGTFSQETQYF

v_gene: TRBV3-1
d_gene: -
j_gene: TRBJ2-3
abundance: many
CDR3nt: TGTGCCAGCAGCCCCGGGACGCCTAGCGCAGATACGCAGTATTTT
CDR3aa: CASSPGTPSADTQYF

v_gene: TRBV5-1
d_gene: -
j_gene: TRBJ2-6
abundance: many
CDR3nt: TGCGCCAGCAGCTTACGGGAGCTGAACTCTGGGGCCAACGTCCTGACTTTC
CDR3aa: CASSLRELNSGANVLTF

v_gene: TRBV12-3/TRBV12-4
d_gene: -
j_gene: TRBJ1-1
abundance: many
CDR3nt: TGTGCCAGCTCAACAATTAGGGGTCTAGCTTTCTTT
CDR3aa: CASSTIRGLAFF

v_gene: TRBV6-1
d_gene: -
j_gene: TRBJ2-7
abundance: many
CDR3nt: TGTGCCAGCAGTGGCCAGGGGACAAACCTCTACGAGCAGTACTTC
CDR3aa: CASSGQGTNLYEQYF

v_gene: TRBV20-1
d_gene: -
j_gene: TRBJ1-5
abundance: many
CDR3nt: TGCAGTGCGGGTCACCTACGGGAACAGCTAAGCAATCAGCCCCAGCATTTT
CDR3aa: CSAGHLREQLSNQPQHF

v_gene: TRBV12-3/TRBV12-4
d_gene: TRBD2
j_gene: TRBJ2-3
abundance: many
CDR3nt: TGTGCCAGTTCCCGGGGGGGCCGCGGGGATACGCAGTATTTT
CDR3aa: CASSRGGRGDTQYF

v_gene: TRBV27
d_gene: -
j_gene: TRBJ1-1
abundance: many
CDR3nt: TGTGCCAGCAAGACATCGAGCACTGAAGCTTTCTTT
CDR3aa: CASKTSSTEAFF

v_gene: TRBV10-2
d_gene: -
j_gene: TRBJ2-7
abundance: many
CDR3nt: TGCGCCAGCAAGGAGGGGTTGGCCTACGAGCAGTACTTC
CDR3aa: CASKEGLAYEQYF

v_gene: TRBV6-5
d_gene: -
j_gene: TRBJ2-7
abundance: many
CDR3nt: TGTGCCAGTACCCCACCCGGACAGAACTACGAGCAGTACTTC
CDR3aa: CASTPPGQNYEQYF

v_gene: TRBV5-1
d_gene: -
j_gene: TRBJ1-2
abundance: many
CDR3nt: TGCGCCAGCAGCTTGGCGGAGGGTATAAACTATGGCTACACCTTC
CDR3aa: CASSLAEGINYGYTF

v_gene: TRBV6-7
d_gene: -
j_gene: TRBJ2-3
abundance: many
CDR3nt: TGTGCCAGCAGTTACTCGAAGGAGGCGGAAAGCACAGATACGCAGTATTTT
CDR3aa: CASSYSKEAESTDTQYF

v_gene: TRBV11-2
d_gene: -
j_gene: TRBJ2-7
abundance: many
CDR3nt: TGTGCCAGCAGCCTAGGACTCGACTACGAGCAGTACTTC
CDR3aa: CASSLGLDYEQYF

v_gene: TRBV29-1
d_gene: TRBD2
j_gene: TRBJ2-3
abundance: many
CDR3nt: TGCAGCGTCGGACTAGCGGAGAGCACAGATACGCAGTATTTT
CDR3aa: CSVGLAESTDTQYF

v_gene: TRBV7-9
d_gene: TRBD2
j_gene: TRBJ2-5
abundance: many
CDR3nt: TGTGCCAGCAGCAATTCCGGGACTAGGGCCAAGGAGACCCAGTACTTC
CDR3aa: CASSNSGTRAKETQYF

v_gene: TRBV6-5
d_gene: TRBD1
j_gene: TRBJ2-1
abundance: many
CDR3nt: TGTGCCAGCAGTTACTTCAGACAGGGGGCCTACAATGAGCAGTTCTTC
CDR3aa: CASSYFRQGAYNEQFF

v_gene: TRBV20-1
d_gene: TRBD2
j_gene: TRBJ2-3
abundance: many
CDR3nt: TGCAGTGCTAGAAAACTAGCGGGGGGGCCAAAAGATACGCAGTATTTT
CDR3aa: CSARKLAGGPKDTQYF

v_gene: TRBV7-2
d_gene: -
j_gene: TRBJ1-5
abundance: many
CDR3nt: TGTGCCAGCAGCTTAGCGTTTGGGGGGGGTCAGCCCCAGCATTTT
CDR3aa: CASSLAFGGGQPQHF

v_gene: TRBV12-3/TRBV12-4
d_gene: -
j_gene: TRBJ1-1
abundance: many
CDR3nt: TGTGCCAGCAGTTTTGTAGGGGTCACTGAAGCTTTCTTT
CDR3aa: CASSFVGVTEAFF

v_gene: TRBV5-1
d_gene: TRBD1
j_gene: TRBJ2-5
abundance: many
CDR3nt: TGCGCCAGCAGCCGAACACCGGGACAGGGTGGGGAGACCCAGTACTTC
CDR3aa: CASSRTPGQGGETQYF

v_gene: TRBV4-2
d_gene: TRBD2
j_gene: TRBJ2-7
abundance: many
CDR3nt: TGTGCCAGCAGCCAAACTAGCGGGGGGCCCGACGAGCAGTACTTC
CDR3aa: CASSQTSGGPDEQYF

v_gene: TRBV30
d_gene: TRBD1
j_gene: TRBJ1-2
abundance: many
CDR3nt: TGTGCCTGGACAGGGGGCTATGGCTACACCTTC
CDR3aa: CAWTGGYGYTF

v_gene: TRBV7-6
d_gene: TRBD2
j_gene: TRBJ2-1
abundance: many
CDR3nt: TGTGCCAGCAGCTTAGGCCTAGCGGGGGGTGGTGAGCAGTTCTTC
CDR3aa: CASSLGLAGGGEQFF

v_gene: TRBV20-1
d_gene: TRBD1
j_gene: TRBJ1-5
abundance: many
CDR3nt: TGCAGTGCTCATCCCTTCACAGGGGGACAGCCCCAGCATTTT
CDR3aa: CSAHPFTGGQPQHF

v_gene: TRBV11-1
d_gene: TRBD2
j_gene: TRBJ2-7
abundance: many
CDR3nt: TGTGCCAGCAGCTTATCGCGCGGACTAGTTGTCTACGAGCAGTACTTC
CDR3aa: CASSLSRGLVVYEQYF

v_gene: TRBV4-1
d_gene: -
j_gene: TRBJ2-1
abundance: many
CDR3nt: TGCGCCAGCAGCCAAGGGCAGGGGCAGTTCTTC
CDR3aa: CASSQGQGQFF

v_gene: TRBV3-1
d_gene: -
j_gene: TRBJ1-1
abundance: many
CDR3nt: TGTGCCAGCAGCCAAGATCCTTTTAGGGTGGCAAACACTGAAGCTTTCTTT
CDR3aa: CASSQDPFRVANTEAFF